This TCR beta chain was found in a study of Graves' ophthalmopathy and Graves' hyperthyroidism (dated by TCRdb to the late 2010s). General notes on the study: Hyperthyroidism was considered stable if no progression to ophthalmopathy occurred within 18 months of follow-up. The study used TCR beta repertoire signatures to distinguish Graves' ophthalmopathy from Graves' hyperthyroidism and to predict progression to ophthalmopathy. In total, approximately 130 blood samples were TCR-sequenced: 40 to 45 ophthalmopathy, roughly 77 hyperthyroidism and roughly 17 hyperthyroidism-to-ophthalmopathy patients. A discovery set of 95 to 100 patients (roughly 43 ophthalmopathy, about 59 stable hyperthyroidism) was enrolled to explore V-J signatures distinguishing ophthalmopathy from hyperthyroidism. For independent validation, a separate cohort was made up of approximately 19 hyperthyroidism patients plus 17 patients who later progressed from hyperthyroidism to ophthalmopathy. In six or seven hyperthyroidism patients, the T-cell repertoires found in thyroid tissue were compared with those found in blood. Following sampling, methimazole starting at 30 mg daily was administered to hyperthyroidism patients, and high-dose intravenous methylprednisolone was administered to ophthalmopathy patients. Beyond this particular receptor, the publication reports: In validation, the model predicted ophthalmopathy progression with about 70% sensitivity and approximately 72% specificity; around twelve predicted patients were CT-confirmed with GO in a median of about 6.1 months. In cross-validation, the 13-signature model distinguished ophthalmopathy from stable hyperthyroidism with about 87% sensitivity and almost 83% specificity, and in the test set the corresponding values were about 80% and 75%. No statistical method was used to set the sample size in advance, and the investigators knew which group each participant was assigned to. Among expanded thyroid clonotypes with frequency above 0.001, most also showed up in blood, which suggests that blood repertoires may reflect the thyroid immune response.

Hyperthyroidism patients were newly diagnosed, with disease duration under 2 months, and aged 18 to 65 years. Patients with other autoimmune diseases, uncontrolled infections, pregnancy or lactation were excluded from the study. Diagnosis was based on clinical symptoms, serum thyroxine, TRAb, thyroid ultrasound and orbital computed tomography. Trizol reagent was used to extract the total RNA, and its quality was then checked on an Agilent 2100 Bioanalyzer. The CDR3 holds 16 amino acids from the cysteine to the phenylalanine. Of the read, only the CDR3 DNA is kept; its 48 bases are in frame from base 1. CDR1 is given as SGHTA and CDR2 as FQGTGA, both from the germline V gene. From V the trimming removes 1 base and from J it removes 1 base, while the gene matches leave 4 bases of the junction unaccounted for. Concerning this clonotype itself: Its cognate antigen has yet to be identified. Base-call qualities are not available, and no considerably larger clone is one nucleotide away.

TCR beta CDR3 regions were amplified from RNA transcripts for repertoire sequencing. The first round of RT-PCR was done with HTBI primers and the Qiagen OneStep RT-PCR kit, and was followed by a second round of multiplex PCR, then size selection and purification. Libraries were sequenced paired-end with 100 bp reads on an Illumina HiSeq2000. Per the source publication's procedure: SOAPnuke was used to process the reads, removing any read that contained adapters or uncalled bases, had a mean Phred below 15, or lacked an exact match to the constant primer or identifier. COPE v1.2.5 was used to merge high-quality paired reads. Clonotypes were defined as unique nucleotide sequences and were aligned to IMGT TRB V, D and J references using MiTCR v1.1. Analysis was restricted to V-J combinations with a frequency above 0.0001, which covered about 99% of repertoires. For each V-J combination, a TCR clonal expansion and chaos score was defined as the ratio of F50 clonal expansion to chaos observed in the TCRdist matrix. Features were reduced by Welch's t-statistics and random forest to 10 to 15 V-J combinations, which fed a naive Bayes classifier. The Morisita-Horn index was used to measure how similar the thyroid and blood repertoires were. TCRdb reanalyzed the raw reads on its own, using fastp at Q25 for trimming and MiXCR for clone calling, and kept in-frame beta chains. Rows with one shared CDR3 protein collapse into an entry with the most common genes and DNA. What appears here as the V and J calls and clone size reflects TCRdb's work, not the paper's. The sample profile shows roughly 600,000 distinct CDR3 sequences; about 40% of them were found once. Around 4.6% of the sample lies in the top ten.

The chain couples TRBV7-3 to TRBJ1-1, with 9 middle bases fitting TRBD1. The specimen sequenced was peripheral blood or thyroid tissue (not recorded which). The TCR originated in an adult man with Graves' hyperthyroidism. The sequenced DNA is TGTGCCAGCAGCTTAAGGGCGGACAGGGGGAACACTGAAGCTTTCTTT. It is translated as CASSLRADRGNTEAFF. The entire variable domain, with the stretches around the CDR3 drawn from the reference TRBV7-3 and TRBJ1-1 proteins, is GAGVSQTPSNKVTEKGKYVELRCDPISGHTALYWYRQSLGQGPEFLIYFQGTGAADDSGLPNDRFFAVRPEGSVSTLKIQRTERGDSAVYLCASSLRADRGNTEAFFGQGTRLTVV.